The 28 T cell receptor beta chains below come from one sample, sequenced in a study of blood T cell repertoires in COVID-19. The protocol was immunoSEQ multiplex PCR, while the TCRdb copy is restricted to in-frame clones and leaves out a portion. This sample has about 270,000 clones, with around 83% found just once. Sequenced sample: peripheral blood. Receptors were obtained from a man older than 75 with acute or convalescent COVID-19.

The rearrangement joins TRBV7-9 to TRBJ2-4; 7 bases align to TRBD1. The CDR3 spans 17 residues. Germline assignment: CDR1 SEHNR and CDR2 FQNEAQ (reference sequence). V was clipped by 5 bases and J by 1 base; unmatched bases: 11. This CDR3 is CASSQSDRALAKNIQYF. Here the CDR3 DNA reads TGTGCCAGCAGCCAATCCGACAGGGCACTGGCCAAAAACATTCAGTACTTC.

A note on this clone: Distinct nucleotide sequences in the sample also encode this CDR3. The rearrangement joins TRBV6-5 to TRBJ2-7; TRBD1 agrees at 8 bases. V was clipped by 0 bases and J by 4 bases; unmatched bases: 5. Germline assignment: CDR1 MNHEY and CDR2 SVGAGI. The CDR3 has 15 residues. This CDR3 reads CASSYSGQGAYEQYF. The CDR3 DNA sequence: TGTGCCAGCAGTTACTCGGGCCAGGGGGCGTACGAGCAGTACTTC.

The J gene is TRBJ1-1, the V gene TRBV7-9; TRBD1 aligns across 9 bases. This CDR3 spans 15 amino acids. The V segment lost 3 bases and the J segment 5 bases; nucleotides outside the gene matches: 7. Germline CDR1 is SEHNR and CDR2 is FQNEAQ (reference sequence). CDR3 DNA sequence: TGTGCCAGCAGCTTTGGACCCGGGACAGGGACTGAAGCTTTCTTT. It encodes CASSFGPGTGTEAFF. Looking up the rest from reference TRBV7-9 and TRBJ1-1 gives the full variable domain: DTGVSQNPRHKITKRGQNVTFRCDPISEHNRLYWYRQTLGQGPEFLTYFQNEAQLEKSRLLSDRFSAERPKGSFSTLEIQRTEQGDSAMYLCASSFGPGTGTEAFFGQGTRLTVV.

The gene calls are TRBV10-1 and TRBJ2-5, with 9 bases identical to TRBD1. The CDR3 contains 16 residues. Germline assignment: CDR1 WNHNN and CDR2 SYGVQD (reference sequence). Trimming removed 0 bases from V and 2 bases from J; junction bases left unmatched: 4. The DNA of the CDR3 is TGCGCCAGCAGTGAGTCACAGGGGGCGAGTCAAGAGACCCAGTACTTC. It yields the protein CASSESQGASQETQYF.

For the CDR3, the DNA is TGTGCCAGCAGCTTAATGACTAGCGGGCTTGGGGAGCTGTTTTTT. Translating gives CASSLMTSGLGELFF. The V gene is TRBV7-9, the J gene TRBJ2-2; TRBD2 matches at 10 bases. Looked up from germline, CDR1 is SEHNR and CDR2 is FQNEAQ (reference sequence). J was trimmed by 8 bases and V by 2 bases; bases with no gene match: 5. This CDR3 has 15 residues.

The rearrangement uses TRBV11-1 and TRBJ1-2; the D is unclear. V lost 3 bases and J lost 4, with 9 bases in between. Germline V gene data show CDR1 as SGHAT and CDR2 as FQDESV (reference sequence). CDR3 size: 13 residues. CDR3 loop: CASSLAPGYGYTF. In nucleotides, the CDR3 is TGTGCCAGCAGCTTGGCACCGGGCTATGGCTACACCTTC.

Details on this clone: An end of the junction does not agree with germline; a read error may underlie this. The rearrangement links TRBV20-1 to TRBJ1-2, with 10 bases that match TRBD1. CDR1 is DFQATT and CDR2 is SNEGSKA in the germline V gene (reference sequence). This CDR3 spans 9 amino acids. The CDR3: CSALGQGGF. DNA of the CDR3: TGCAGTGCTCTAGGACAGGGGGGCTTC.

The gene calls are TRBV27 and TRBJ1-2; D may be TRBD1 (5 bases). CDR1 and CDR2 from the germline V gene are MNHEY and SMNVEV (reference sequence). The CDR3 totals 13 residues. Trimming cost V 3 bases and J 4 bases, with 9 bases left between them. The CDR3: CASSFRVGYGYTF. The DNA for the CDR3 is TGTGCCAGCAGTTTCAGGGTAGGCTATGGCTACACCTTC.

This clone was seen a few times. The rearrangement uses TRBV7-2 and TRBJ1-1; unclear D gene. Germline loops: CDR1 SGHTA, CDR2 FQGNSA. V dropped 1 base and J dropped 5 bases, with 8 bases sitting between them. The CDR3 covers 13 residues. CDR3 bases: TGTGCCAGCAGCTTAGTCGGGAGGACTGAAGCTTTCTTT. Protein product: CASSLVGRTEAFF.

The chain carries TRBV5-1 and TRBJ1-2; TRBD1 is a possible D gene (6 bases). V lost 0 bases to trimming and J lost 3 bases, with 12 bases between them. CDR3 length: 15 residues. Germline CDR1 SGHRS, CDR2 YFSETQ. CDR3 loop: CASSLDRAYHYGYTF. The CDR3 DNA reads as TGCGCCAGCAGCTTGGACAGGGCTTATCACTATGGCTACACCTTC.

The rearrangement links TRBV5-1 to TRBJ1-6; 12 bases line up with TRBD1. J lost 9 bases, V lost 4 bases, and 5 bases had no gene match. The CDR3 sequence is 15 residues long. Germline V CDR1 and CDR2: SGHRS, YFSETQ. The CDR3 nucleotides read TGCGCCAGCAGCGTGGGACAGGGGGCAATTTCACCCCTCCACTTT. Protein sequence: CASSVGQGAISPLHF.

The chain couples TRBV14 to TRBJ2-5; D unresolved. Germline lookup yields CDR1 SGHDN and CDR2 FVKESK. The CDR3 extends over 14 amino acids. The ends were cut back, 4 bases at V and 7 bases at J, with 16 bases in the middle. This CDR3 reads CASSLLGEQTTQYF. Here the CDR3 DNA reads TGTGCCAGCAGCCTCCTAGGAGAGCAAACGACCCAGTACTTC.

The rearrangement joins TRBV7-8 to TRBJ2-1; 7 nucleotides match TRBD2. The CDR3 is made up of 17 amino acids. V trimming: 1 base; J trimming: 1 base; junction bases outside the gene matches: 7. Germline-derived CDR1 and CDR2 are SGHVS and FQNEAQ. CDR3 sequence: CASSLGLLARSYNEQFF. In DNA, the CDR3 is TGTGCCAGCAGCTTAGGACTACTAGCGAGGTCCTACAATGAGCAGTTCTTC.

The V and J genes are TRBV3-1 (or the pseudogene TRBV3-2) and TRBJ1-1, with D maybe TRBD1 (5 bases). CDR3 length equals 13 residues. V was shortened by 4 bases and J by 1 base, with 7 bases between the two germline ends. Germline V lookup: CDR1 LGHDT, CDR2 YNNKEL (reference sequence). Here the CDR3 reads CASSLGQNTEAFF. In nucleotides, the CDR3 is TGTGCCAGCAGCCTAGGACAGAACACTGAAGCTTTCTTT.

The genes are TRBV24-1 and TRBJ2-2, with a weak D call TRBD1 (6 bases). Per germline, CDR1 KGHDR and CDR2 SFDVKD. CDR3 size: 17 residues. The V end was cut by 5 bases, the J end by 0 bases, with 15 bases between. CDR3 protein: CATSAPPGQANTGELFF. CDR3 nucleotide sequence: TGTGCCACCAGTGCACCCCCGGGACAAGCGAACACCGGGGAGCTGTTTTTT.

The chain employs TRBV5-1 and TRBJ2-3; 7 bases are shared with TRBD1. This CDR3 has 14 residues. The germline V gene has CDR1 SGHRS and CDR2 YFSETQ. V lost 3 bases to trimming and J lost 7 bases; unmatched junction nucleotides: 8. As DNA, the CDR3 is TGCGCCAGCAGCTCCGCCGGGACAGCCTATACGCAGTATTTT. It encodes CASSSAGTAYTQYF.

The chain has TRBV5-1 and TRBJ2-1, with TRBD1 identical over 9 bases. CDR3 length equals 14 residues. Germline V gene sequence: CDR1 SGHRS, CDR2 YFSETQ. The V gene end was trimmed by 1 base and the J gene end by 7 bases; junction bases not matched to a gene: 3. This CDR3 reads CASSLTGGRNEQFF. The CDR3, as DNA: TGCGCCAGCAGCTTGACAGGGGGCAGGAATGAGCAGTTCTTC. Together with reference TRBV5-1 and TRBJ2-1, the CDR3 gives the full variable domain: KAGVTQTPRYLIKTRGQQVTLSCSPISGHRSVSWYQQTPGQGLQFLFEYFSETQRNKGNFPGRFSGRQFSNSRSEMNVSTLELGDSALYLCASSLTGGRNEQFFGPGTRLTVL.

The chain uses TRBV14 and TRBJ2-4, with D tentatively TRBD1 (5 bases). Deletions cut 1 base from V and 8 bases from J, with 15 bases between. The germline V gene encodes CDR1 SGHDN and CDR2 FVKESK. This CDR3 contains 15 residues. The DNA for the CDR3 is TGTGCCAGCAGCCAAGCCGTGAAAGGGGTGGACATTCAGTACTTC. It specifies CASSQAVKGVDIQYF.

The V call is TRBV28, the J call TRBJ1-2; no definite D call. Germline CDR1 is MDHEN and CDR2 is SYDVKM. Trimming took off 5 bases at V and 8 bases at J, with 12 bases between the two ends. This CDR3 spans 12 amino acids. CDR3 DNA: TGTGCCAGCAGTGGGCAAGTCATCGGCTACACCTTC. This translates into CASSGQVIGYTF.

This clone was found a few times. Other nucleotide sequences in the sample specify the same CDR3. The chain couples TRBV5-1 to TRBJ1-2, with D unresolved. CDR1 is SGHRS and CDR2 is YFSETQ in the germline V gene. The CDR3 spans 13 residues. The V end lost 0 bases, the J end lost 3 bases, and 6 bases lay between the germline ends. CDR3 DNA sequence: TGCGCCAGCAGCTTGGGCGGAGACTATGGCTACACCTTC. Translating gives CASSLGGDYGYTF.

V usage is TRBV3-1 (or the pseudogene TRBV3-2) and J usage is TRBJ1-5; D is unclear. CDR3 length: 14 residues. V lost 3 bases and J lost 1, with 7 bases in between. Germline V CDR1 and CDR2: LGHDT, YNNKEL (reference sequence). In DNA form, the CDR3 reads TGTGCCAGCAGCCACGGGGAGAGCAATCAGCCCCAGCATTTT. This codes for CASSHGESNQPQHF.

This chain uses TRBV10-2 with TRBJ2-5; 10 nucleotides align to TRBD2. CDR3 length equals 16 residues. CDR1 WSHSY and CDR2 SAAADI come from the germline V gene. V was clipped by 0 bases and J by 2 bases; unmatched bases: 3. The CDR3 DNA sequence: TGCGCCAGCAGTGAGTCGGGAGCGGGGGGGCAAGAGACCCAGTACTTC. This codes for CASSESGAGGQETQYF.

The chain couples TRBV3-1 (or the pseudogene TRBV3-2) to TRBJ2-1; 11 bases map to TRBD2. CDR3 length: 17 amino acids. Germline CDR1 reads LGHDT; CDR2 reads YNNKEL (reference sequence). V was clipped by 4 bases and J by 10 bases; unmatched bases: 15. The CDR3 region has the DNA TGTGCCAGCAGCCCCGGGCGACTAGCGGGAAGGTGGGGGGAGCAGTTCTTC. Encoded protein: CASSPGRLAGRWGEQFF.

The rearrangement uses TRBV18 and TRBJ2-5; D is perhaps TRBD1 (5 bases). This CDR3 region has 14 residues. The germline V gene has CDR1 KGHSH and CDR2 LQKENI. Trimming cost V 1 base and J 2 bases, with 8 bases left between them. In DNA form, the CDR3 reads TGTGCCAGCTCACCACGACAGATACAAGAGACCCAGTACTTC. Its protein is CASSPRQIQETQYF. Looking up the rest from reference TRBV18 and TRBJ2-5 gives the full variable domain: NAGVMQNPRHLVRRRGQEARLRCSPMKGHSHVYWYRQLPEEGLKFMVYLQKENIIDESGMPKERFSAEFPKEGPSILRIQQVVRGDSAAYFCASSPRQIQETQYFGPGTRLLVL.

This clone turned up a few times. This chain connects TRBV19 to TRBJ1-2, with D tentatively TRBD1 (5 bases). Trimming removed 4 bases from V and 4 bases from J, with 10 bases in between. Germline CDR1 reads LNHDA; CDR2 reads SQIVND (reference sequence). The CDR3 length is 13 residues. CDR3 nucleotide sequence: TGTGCCAGTAGTAACGACAGACTCTATGGCTACACCTTC. It codes for CASSNDRLYGYTF.

Regarding this clone: This specimen includes other DNA sequences encoding the same CDR3. V and J are TRBV5-1 and TRBJ2-7, with D unclear. CDR3 length equals 13 residues. Trimming pared 0 bases from V and 0 bases from J, leaving 4 bases between. Germline lookup yields CDR1 SGHRS and CDR2 YFSETQ. DNA for the CDR3: TGCGCCAGCAGCTTGGCCGGCTCCTACGAGCAGTACTTC. Its protein is CASSLAGSYEQYF. The full variable domain, with the rest looked up from reference TRBV5-1 and TRBJ2-7, is KAGVTQTPRYLIKTRGQQVTLSCSPISGHRSVSWYQQTPGQGLQFLFEYFSETQRNKGNFPGRFSGRQFSNSRSEMNVSTLELGDSALYLCASSLAGSYEQYFGPGTRLTVT.

V and J are TRBV28 and TRBJ2-3; no reliable D call. In germline, CDR1 is MDHEN, CDR2 SYDVKM. The V and J ends lost 2 bases and 3 bases respectively, with 9 bases between them. The CDR3 is made up of 14 amino acids. The CDR3 loop is CASSLERGTDTQYF. The DNA of the CDR3 is TGTGCCAGCAGTTTAGAGCGTGGTACAGATACGCAGTATTTT.

This chain links TRBV2 with TRBJ2-2, with 10 bases identical to TRBD2. This CDR3 contains 16 residues. Losses at the gene ends were 2 bases for V and 0 bases for J; bases not matched to a gene: 0. CDR1 is SNHLY, CDR2 FYNNEI, per germline. The CDR3 here is CASSELAGANTGELFF. The CDR3 DNA sequence: TGTGCCAGCAGTGAACTAGCGGGGGCGAACACCGGGGAGCTGTTTTTT.